Here is one T cell receptor beta chain with its context. Antigen: not known. Trimming pared 6 bases from V and 0 bases from J, leaving 9 bases between. Looked up from germline, CDR1 is ENHRY and CDR2 is SYGVKD. The CDR3 consists of 14 residues. The PCR contained 60 Vbeta and 13 Jbeta primers. The table came from immunoSEQ multiplex PCR; TCRdb's copy has only in-frame clones and leaves some out. The sample contains over 100,000 clones, 8.5% to 10% of which appear only once. The source of the sample is a study of cytomegalovirus exposure and HLA in healthy donors. Study outcomes and limitations: Sequencing artifact likely explains a cluster of highly shared sequence variants. Compared with the approximately 700-donor mean, an Asian-associated ancestry cluster reportedly had fewer N-insertions, according to a later analysis. Upon later analysis, TCR association rates were observed to vary by HLA locus, being highest for DRB1 and lowest for HLA-C.

The sequence came from a man between 35 and 55 years old in good health and CMV-seronegative. This sequence joins TRBV10-3 and TRBJ1-3, with D perhaps TRBD1 (6 bases). The specimen was PBMCs. The CDR3 loop reads CAIRDSLSGNTIYF. CDR3 nucleotides: TGTGCCATCAGGGACAGCCTCTCTGGAAACACCATATATTTT.